These T cell receptor beta chains were read from a single sample in a study of PD-L1 blockade in urothelial cancer. Assay: immunoSEQ multiplex PCR; the TCRdb copy retains only in-frame clones and omits some. The sample yields about 110,000 clones, about 85% seen once. The source was PBMCs, collected around atezolizumab (anti-PD-L1) treatment. These receptors were taken from a man aged 45-65 years with urothelial cancer. CDR3s leave out the opening cysteine and the closing phenylalanine or tryptophan. Size tells how often a clone was seen (once, few, many) or the class of an expanded clone, and some rows leave it out.

TRBV9	.	TRBJ1-4	12	ASSVQGGNEKLF
TRBV28	.	TRBJ2-7	14	ASSGRGEGGYYEQY
TRBV29-1	.	TRBJ2-7	10	SVRQGAHEQY
TRBV19	.	TRBJ2-3	12	ASSIGLVSDTQY
TRBV27	.	TRBJ2-2	15	ASSKGLAGGWTGELF
TRBV7-9	.	TRBJ1-4	13	ASSTGTGGLEKLF
TRBV5-6	.	TRBJ1-6	14	ASSLFQQVLNSPLH
TRBV5-3	.	TRBJ2-5	13	ARRPRDRGQETQY
TRBV5-1	.	TRBJ2-2	12	ASSLRGRTGELF
TRBV7-9	.	TRBJ1-1	10	ASSFSQGHAF
TRBV9	.	TRBJ2-3	13	ASSVASGRTDTQY
TRBV19	.	TRBJ1-5	14	ASSRGGQGGNQPQH
TRBV10-2	once	TRBJ2-7	12	ASTHGTGKDEQY
TRBV27	once	TRBJ2-5	13	ASSFLGTVRETQY
TRBV7-9	.	TRBJ2-3	12	ASSPKRESDTQY
TRBV6-5	.	TRBJ1-2	13	ASSYDPPGGYGYT
TRBV5-6	.	TRBJ2-7	13	ASSLGLGQTYEQY
TRBV6-5	.	TRBJ2-5	12	ASSLGLYQETQY
TRBV15	.	TRBJ2-1	14	ATRALGLRSYNEQF
TRBV29-1	.	TRBJ2-1	9	SFSGYNEQF
TRBV28	.	TRBJ1-4	13	ASSLSGRMNEKLF
TRBV5-6	.	TRBJ2-5	9	ASSSLETQY
TRBV6-1	.	TRBJ2-2	13	ATLMGQANTGELF
TRBV7-2	.	TRBJ1-1	13	ASSRKQGASTEAF
TRBV27	.	TRBJ2-5	12	AGAGLVRGETQY
TRBV5-1	.	TRBJ2-1	14	ASSSSLARSYNEQF